Following are 26 T cell receptor beta chains from one sample sequenced in a study of blood T cell repertoires in COVID-19. Only in-frame clones appear in the TCRdb table, and some are missing; sequencing was by immunoSEQ multiplex PCR. The repertoire holds roughly 100,000 clones, with roughly 71% as singletons. Sequenced: peripheral blood. The receptors stem from a woman aged 80 or older with acute or convalescent COVID-19.

In this sample, this clone turned up once. The chain recombines TRBV7-2 with TRBJ1-1, with D tentatively TRBD1 (5 bases). V dropped 5 bases and J dropped 1 base, with 11 bases sitting between them. Germline lookup yields CDR1 SGHTA and CDR2 FQGNSA. This CDR3 is built from 14 residues. CDR3 in amino acids: CASSPLGGNTEAFF. Here the CDR3 DNA reads TGTGCCAGCAGCCCACTGGGGGGGAACACTGAAGCTTTCTTT. The variable domain in full, completed from reference TRBV7-2 and TRBJ1-1, reads GAGVSQSPSNKVTEKGKDVELRCDPISGHTALYWYRQSLGQGLEFLIYFQGNSAPDKSGLPSDRFSAERTGGSVSTLTIQRTQQEDSAVYLCASSPLGGNTEAFFGQGTRLTVV.

The chain is built from TRBV7-2 and TRBJ1-3; a weak D match, TRBD1 (6 bases). This CDR3 has 15 residues. Germline lookup yields CDR1 SGHTA and CDR2 FQGNSA. V shed 5 bases and J shed 2 bases, with 13 bases lying between them. CDR3 sequence (DNA): TGTGCCAGCAGCCCCACAGGGACTACTGGAAACACCATATATTTT. Amino acid sequence: CASSPTGTTGNTIYF. The full variable domain, completed using reference TRBV7-2 and TRBJ1-3, is GAGVSQSPSNKVTEKGKDVELRCDPISGHTALYWYRQSLGQGLEFLIYFQGNSAPDKSGLPSDRFSAERTGGSVSTLTIQRTQQEDSAVYLCASSPTGTTGNTIYFGEGSWLTVV.

This chain joins TRBV27 and TRBJ1-6; tentatively, D is TRBD1 (5 bases). This CDR3 is built from 13 residues. Trimming removed 3 bases from V and 10 bases from J, with 10 bases in between. Germline CDR1 is MNHEY and CDR2 is SMNVEV (reference sequence). The CDR3 protein is CASSFGGNSPLHF. CDR3 sequence (DNA): TGTGCCAGCAGTTTCGGGGGGAACTCACCCCTCCACTTT.

The CDR3 protein is CASGLWTSGELQETQYF. As DNA, the CDR3 is TGTGCTAGTGGTTTGTGGACTAGCGGGGAACTTCAAGAGACCCAGTACTTC. The gene calls are TRBV12-5 and TRBJ2-5, with 12 bases fitting TRBD2. The junction had 6 bases not matched to a gene; V was cut back by 2 bases and J by 2 bases. Germline CDR1 LGHNT, CDR2 FRNRAP. The CDR3 covers 17 residues.

This chain uses TRBV3-1 (or the pseudogene TRBV3-2) with TRBJ1-2; D gene unclear. The germline V and J ends were trimmed by 8 bases and 7 bases, with 14 bases remaining between them. This CDR3 contains 12 residues. The germline V gene has CDR1 LGHDT and CDR2 YNNKEL (reference sequence). The CDR3 DNA sequence: TGTGCCAGCTCACTGCAGGAGGTTGGCTACACCTTC. Translating it yields CASSLQEVGYTF.

This clone was seen more than once but under ten times. This chain connects TRBV6-1 to TRBJ1-5, with D maybe TRBD1 (5 bases). The germline gives CDR1 MNHNS, CDR2 SASEGT. V was cut by 0 bases and J by 1 base, with 7 bases left in between. This CDR3 has 15 residues. CDR3 in DNA: TGTGCCAGCAGTGAAGCCCCAGGGAGCAATCAGCCCCAGCATTTT. Translation: CASSEAPGSNQPQHF.

This sequence joins TRBV7-2 and TRBJ1-5; D is possibly TRBD1 (6 bases). The germline V gene encodes CDR1 SGHTA and CDR2 FQGNSA. With 5 bases removed from V and 4 bases from J, the gap between germline ends came to 12 bases. The CDR3 totals 14 residues. CDR3 in amino acids: CASSPGTSNQPQHF. The CDR3 coding sequence is TGTGCCAGCAGCCCAGGGACAAGTAATCAGCCCCAGCATTTT. Complete variable domain (other parts from reference TRBV7-2 and TRBJ1-5): GAGVSQSPSNKVTEKGKDVELRCDPISGHTALYWYRQSLGQGLEFLIYFQGNSAPDKSGLPSDRFSAERTGGSVSTLTIQRTQQEDSAVYLCASSPGTSNQPQHFGDGTRLSIL.

The chain is built from TRBV19 and TRBJ1-2; TRBD1 is a possible D gene (5 bases). CDR3 length: 15 residues. Trimming removed 5 bases at V and 0 bases at J, with 13 bases between. The germline V gene encodes CDR1 LNHDA and CDR2 SQIVND (reference sequence). CDR3 residues: CASSPWTSTNYGYTF. The CDR3 bases are TGTGCCAGTAGTCCCTGGACAAGTACTAACTATGGCTACACCTTC. Full variable domain (missing parts from reference TRBV19 and TRBJ1-2): DGGITQSPKYLFRKEGQNVTLSCEQNLNHDAMYWYRQDPGQGLRLIYYSQIVNDFQKGDIAEGYSVSREKKESFPLTVTSAQKNPTAFYLCASSPWTSTNYGYTFGSGTRLTVV.

The chain has TRBV19 and TRBJ1-1, with 11 nucleotides matching TRBD1. With V trimmed by 6 bases and J by 5 bases, 5 bases remained unmatched. The CDR3 runs to 14 residues. The germline CDR1 and CDR2 sequences are LNHDA and SQIVND (reference sequence). This chain's CDR3 is CASRTGQGGTEAFF. The CDR3 DNA reads TGTGCCAGTAGGACGGGACAGGGGGGAACTGAAGCTTTCTTT.

The J gene is TRBJ1-5, the V gene TRBV10-3, with D hard to call. CDR1 and CDR2 from the germline V gene are ENHRY and SYGVKD. Deletions cut 3 bases from V and 3 bases from J, with 6 bases between. The CDR3 is 13 residues long. The CDR3 sequence: CAISEQPNQPQHF. CDR3 coding DNA: TGTGCCATCAGTGAACAGCCCAATCAGCCCCAGCATTTT.

The J gene is TRBJ1-2, the V gene TRBV7-9; 9 nucleotides line up with TRBD1. V lost 3 bases to trimming and J lost 4 bases; unmatched junction nucleotides: 3. The CDR3 totals 14 residues. CDR1 is SEHNR, CDR2 FQNEAQ, per germline (reference sequence). For the CDR3, the DNA is TGTGCCAGCAGCTTCCCACAGGGGGCCTATGGCTACACCTTC. It specifies CASSFPQGAYGYTF.

V gene TRBV19 combines with J gene TRBJ2-5, with 10 bases matching TRBD2. This CDR3 comprises 13 residues. Unmatched junction bases numbered 5, after V lost 8 bases and J lost 5 bases. Germline assignment: CDR1 LNHDA and CDR2 SQIVND (reference sequence). CDR3 protein: CASRSAGGETQYF. The CDR3 DNA reads TGTGCCAGTCGTTCAGCGGGAGGGGAGACCCAGTACTTC.

The CDR3 protein is CASSLDRRGYEQYF. CDR3 bases: TGTGCCAGCAGCTTAGATCGACGGGGGTACGAGCAGTACTTC. This chain links TRBV11-2 with TRBJ2-7; D possibly corresponds to TRBD2 (6 bases). The CDR3 has 14 amino acids. The germline V gene has CDR1 SGHAT and CDR2 FQNNGV. V lost 0 bases, J lost 4 bases, and 10 bases lay in between.

This rearrangement joins TRBV5-1 to TRBJ2-3; D not certain. Germline CDR1 and CDR2: SGHRS and YFSETQ. Trimming removed 0 bases at V and 1 base at J, with 6 bases between. This CDR3 has 14 residues. Written as DNA, the CDR3 is TGCGCCAGCAGCTTGGATGAGCGCACAGATACGCAGTATTTT. It specifies CASSLDERTDTQYF.

The chain joins TRBV28 to TRBJ1-5; 8 nucleotides line up with TRBD1. The V and J ends lost 6 bases and 6 bases, in that order; junction bases with no gene match: 4. Germline CDR1 is MDHEN and CDR2 is SYDVKM. The CDR3 runs 13 residues. Here the CDR3 reads CASRMDRVQPQHF. The DNA for the CDR3 is TGTGCCAGCAGGATGGACAGGGTTCAGCCCCAGCATTTT. The entire variable domain, with the rest obtained from reference TRBV28 and TRBJ1-5, is as follows: DVKVTQSSRYLVKRTGEKVFLECVQDMDHENMFWYRQDPGLGLRLIYFSYDVKMKEKGDIPEGYSVSREKKERFSLILESASTNQTSMYLCASRMDRVQPQHFGDGTRLSIL.

V usage is TRBV2 and J usage is TRBJ2-7; TRBD2 agrees at 11 bases. The CDR3 contains 17 residues. The V gene's germline CDR1 is SNHLY and CDR2 FYNNEI. The V gene end was trimmed by 6 bases and the J gene end by 0 bases; junction bases not matched to a gene: 10. CDR3 sequence (DNA): TGTGCCAGCAGCCCCCCTCTTACTAGCGGGAGCTCCTACGAGCAGTACTTC. It translates to CASSPPLTSGSSYEQYF.

A single count supports this clone. This chain links TRBV15 with TRBJ2-7, with TRBD1 matching over 12 bases. The germline CDR1 and CDR2 sequences are LNHNV and YYDKDF (reference sequence). The CDR3 is made up of 15 amino acids. The ends lost 5 bases at V and 6 bases at J; junction bases unmatched: 8. The CDR3 region is CATSGGQGATGEQYF. The CDR3 DNA reads TGTGCCACCAGCGGGGGACAGGGGGCCACGGGCGAGCAGTACTTC.

The rearrangement joins TRBV12-3 or TRBV12-4 to TRBJ1-1; 7 nucleotides line up with TRBD1. The length of the CDR3 is 12 residues. After removal of 6 bases from V and 5 bases from J, the junction contained 3 bases not matched to a gene. In nucleotides, the CDR3 is TGTGCCAGCAGCAGGGGGAGGACTGAAGCTTTCTTT. Translating gives CASSRGRTEAFF.

The chain links TRBV5-1 to TRBJ2-2; tentative D call: TRBD1 (5 bases). V was trimmed by 0 bases and J by 4 bases, leaving 10 bases between them. This CDR3 is 15 amino acids long. Germline assignment: CDR1 SGHRS and CDR2 YFSETQ. CDR3 sequence reads: CASSLAVGATGELFF. The CDR3 region has the DNA TGCGCCAGCAGCTTGGCGGTAGGGGCCACCGGGGAGCTGTTTTTT.

The J gene is TRBJ1-4, the V gene TRBV6-5; 7 bases map to TRBD1. CDR1 MNHEY and CDR2 SVGAGI come from the germline V gene. With V trimmed by 5 bases and J by 0 bases, 0 bases remained unmatched. This CDR3 region has 14 residues. CDR3 sequence: CASSQGATNEKLFF. The CDR3 DNA is TGTGCCAGCAGTCAGGGGGCAACTAATGAAAAACTGTTTTTT.

The V call is TRBV18, the J call TRBJ2-3; 13 bases are shared with TRBD2. CDR1 is KGHSH and CDR2 is LQKENI in the germline V gene. The V gene end was trimmed by 0 bases and the J gene end by 3 bases; junction bases not matched to a gene: 0. The CDR3 spans 16 residues. The CDR3: CASSPPGLAGTDTQYF. CDR3 bases: TGTGCCAGCTCACCACCGGGACTAGCGGGGACAGATACGCAGTATTTT.

The CDR3 DNA sequence: TGCAGCGTGGGCAGAGCGGATGAGCAGTACTTC. Its protein product is CSVGRADEQYF. The V gene is TRBV29-1, the J gene TRBJ2-7, with D possibly matching TRBD2 (5 bases). Germline CDR1 SQVTM, CDR2 ANQGSEA. The germline V and J ends were trimmed by 6 bases and 7 bases, with 13 bases remaining between them. The CDR3 contains 11 residues.

The chain is built from TRBV18 and TRBJ2-7; the match to TRBD1 covers 7 bases. Looked up from germline, CDR1 is KGHSH and CDR2 is LQKENI. CDR3 length: 14 residues. Trimming cost V 0 bases and J 3 bases; bases outside gene matches: 2. In DNA, the CDR3 is TGTGCCAGCTCACCACCGGGACAGAACTACGAGCAGTACTTC. This encodes CASSPPGQNYEQYF.

The chain couples TRBV5-1 to TRBJ1-2; 11 nucleotides match TRBD1. Germline loops: CDR1 SGHRS, CDR2 YFSETQ. The CDR3 sequence is 15 residues long. The V segment lost 0 bases and the J segment 5 bases; nucleotides outside the gene matches: 3. Here the CDR3 reads CASSLGGQGAYGYTF. The DNA for the CDR3 is TGCGCCAGCAGCTTGGGAGGACAGGGGGCATATGGCTACACCTTC.

The chain combines TRBV19 with TRBJ1-5; TRBD1 matches 8 bases. The CDR3 covers 14 residues. Germline CDR1 is LNHDA and CDR2 is SQIVND (reference sequence). V dropped 4 bases and J dropped 5; count of bases not matched to a gene: 4. The CDR3 DNA follows: TGTGCCAGTAGTAAGGGACAGGTCCATCAGCCCCAGCATTTT. This gives the protein CASSKGQVHQPQHF.

This chain links TRBV7-2 with TRBJ1-3; D perhaps matches TRBD1 (5 bases). The CDR3 runs to 14 residues. From germline, CDR1 is SGHTA and CDR2 FQGNSA. V was pared by 4 bases and J by 2 bases, with 9 bases between. CDR3 DNA: TGTGCCAGCAGCTCCCGGGGGGCTGGAAACACCATATATTTT. It is translated as CASSSRGAGNTIYF.